One sample yielded the 31 T cell receptor beta chains listed below, sequenced in a study of CD8+CD57+ T cells in acquired aplastic anemia. Profiling of TCR beta VDJ combinations and CDR3 sequences used genomic DNA as template. TCRdb passed the reads through MiXCR, listing each CDR3 protein once. The sample has about 200,000 distinct CDR3 sequences, less than 75% seen once. Patients chosen for sequencing had CD8+CD57+ cells that had expanded, as shown by flow cytometry. Input material: sorted CD4+, CD8+, or CD8+CD57+ T cells (not recorded which) from PBMCs. All receptors come from a human donor with aplastic anemia.

The chain links TRBV15 to TRBJ2-3; TRBD1 matches 10 bases. The CDR3 loop spans 18 amino acids. Germline-derived CDR1 and CDR2 are LNHNV and YYDKDF (reference sequence). V was clipped by 3 bases and J by 4 bases; unmatched bases: 13. The DNA for the CDR3 is TGTGCCACCAGCAGCTCCAGGTCGGGACAGGGGATTTCAGATACGCAGTATTTT. Residues: CATSSSRSGQGISDTQYF.

The CDR3 bases are TGCGCCAGCAGTGATCCCGGGACAGCCCCGGCCGGGGAGCTGTTTTTT. Protein product: CASSDPGTAPAGELFF. The chain has TRBV10-1 and TRBJ2-2, with TRBD1 matching 7 bases. Germline V lookup: CDR1 WNHNN, CDR2 SYGVQD (reference sequence). Germline trimming cut 3 bases from V and 6 bases from J; bases unmatched to any gene: 10. The CDR3 runs to 16 residues.

The chain uses TRBV9 and TRBJ2-7; 13 bases align to TRBD2. In germline, CDR1 is SGDLS, CDR2 YYNGEE. V dropped 4 bases and J dropped 3; count of bases not matched to a gene: 4. CDR3 length: 15 residues. The CDR3 DNA follows: TGTGCCAGCAGCCAGGGACTAGCGGGGTACTACGAGCAGTACTTC. This gives the protein CASSQGLAGYYEQYF.

The chain joins TRBV15 to TRBJ1-4, with D tentatively TRBD1 (5 bases). The V end lost 3 bases, the J end lost 5 bases, and 10 bases lay between the germline ends. Germline lookup yields CDR1 LNHNV and CDR2 YYDKDF (reference sequence). This CDR3 region has 14 residues. The CDR3 bases are TGTGCCACCAGCAGCCGGGACTCGAATGAAAAACTGTTTTTT. It codes for CATSSRDSNEKLFF.

The CDR3 DNA follows: TGCGCCAGCAGTGAGCCCGGGAACACTGAAGCTTTCTTT. Its protein is CASSEPGNTEAFF. The V gene is TRBV10-1, the J gene TRBJ1-1, with D hard to call. The germline V gene encodes CDR1 WNHNN and CDR2 SYGVQD (reference sequence). The CDR3 sequence is 13 residues long. V lost 2 bases and J lost 1, with 5 bases in between.

The chain uses TRBV20-1 and TRBJ2-7, with 10 bases matching TRBD2. The length of the CDR3 is 16 residues. Germline assignment: CDR1 DFQATT and CDR2 SNEGSKA (reference sequence). The junction had 11 bases not matched to a gene; V was cut back by 3 bases and J by 3 bases. CDR3 loop: CSARAESGRVYYEQYF. CDR3 coding DNA: TGCAGTGCTAGGGCGGAAAGCGGGAGGGTTTACTACGAGCAGTACTTC.

This chain uses TRBV6-5 with TRBJ2-1; TRBD2 agrees at 7 bases. The CDR3 is made up of 16 amino acids. Unmatched junction bases numbered 8, after V lost 2 bases and J lost 4 bases. Germline V gene data show CDR1 as MNHEY and CDR2 as SVGAGI. The CDR3 region has the DNA TGTGCCAGCAGTTACGTCTGGGGGGGGGAATACAATGAGCAGTTCTTC. This encodes CASSYVWGGEYNEQFF.

This clonotype has just a few counts. The CDR3 DNA sequence: TGCAGTGCTAGAGTGGGTAGCGCGTCCTACGAGCAGTACGTC. Residues: CSARVGSASYEQYV. V and J are TRBV20-1 and TRBJ2-7, with D perhaps TRBD2 (5 bases). CDR3 size: 14 residues. The germline V gene encodes CDR1 DFQATT and CDR2 SNEGSKA (reference sequence). The V end lost 1 base, the J end lost 1 base, and 11 bases lay between the germline ends.

In regard to this clonotype: Because the CDR3's place on the DNA is in doubt, the DNA is left out and the CDR3 is given as listed by TCRdb. The CDR3 region is CASRVGSGTSF. The V call is TRBV6-6, the J call TRBJ2-5; the D call in the table, TRBD1, was not verified against the DNA. Ends included, the CDR3 has 11 residues. CDR1 and CDR2 from the germline V gene are MNHNY and SVGAGI (reference sequence).

This clonotype was seen just once. The genes are TRBV20-1 and TRBJ2-7, with TRBD1 identical over 9 bases. The CDR3 is 13 residues long. V shed 2 bases and J 3 bases; nucleotides not matched to a gene: 2. The V gene's germline CDR1 is DFQATT and CDR2 SNEGSKA (reference sequence). DNA for the CDR3: TGCAGTGCTAGACCGACAGGGGGCTACGAGCAGTACTTC. This codes for CSARPTGGYEQYF.

This clonotype was found a few times. The rearrangement links TRBV24-1 to TRBJ2-3; D unresolved. Trimming cost V 5 bases and J 2 bases, with 4 bases left between them. CDR1 is KGHDR, CDR2 SFDVKD, per germline. The CDR3 has 12 residues. The CDR3 bases are TGTGCCACCAGTGCCATCACAGATACGCAGTATTTT. Translated: CATSAITDTQYF.

V is TRBV10-3 and J is TRBJ2-7; tentative D call: TRBD1 (6 bases). Germline V gene sequence: CDR1 ENHRY, CDR2 SYGVKD. CDR3 size: 16 residues. Trimming shortened V by 1 base and J by 1 base, and 14 bases separated the two germline ends. The CDR3 nucleotides read TGTGCCATCAGTGAGTTAGACAGGTCTTCATCCTACGAGCAGTACTTC. Translated: CAISELDRSSSYEQYF.

The genes are TRBV25-1 and TRBJ2-1; unclear D gene. The V gene lost 1 base and the J gene lost 8 bases, with 3 bases spanning the gap. Looked up from germline, CDR1 is MGHDK and CDR2 is SYGVNS. This CDR3 has 11 residues. The CDR3 sequence is CASSEFHEQFF. The DNA for the CDR3 is TGTGCCAGCAGTGAATTTCATGAGCAGTTCTTC.

The CDR3 nucleotides are TGTGCCAGCAGTGAACCCGACAGGGATGGACGGCCCCAGCATTTT. Translation: CASSEPDRDGRPQHF. The chain links TRBV2 to TRBJ1-5; TRBD1 aligns across 7 bases. This CDR3 comprises 15 residues. The V gene end was trimmed by 2 bases and the J gene end by 9 bases; junction bases not matched to a gene: 10. The germline V gene encodes CDR1 SNHLY and CDR2 FYNNEI.

Only a few counts were recorded for this clonotype. The chain couples TRBV5-1 to TRBJ1-1, with TRBD1 matching 9 bases. The J call is in doubt because the DNA end fits TRBJ1-6 better. CDR1 is SGHRS and CDR2 is YFSETQ in the germline V gene. The CDR3 is 15 amino acids. The CDR3 nucleotides are TGCGCCAGCAGCAGGGACAGGGTGAGGTACTCACCCCTCCACTTT. Translating gives CASSRDRVRYSPLHF.

The V gene is TRBV7-4, the J gene TRBJ1-4; perhaps TRBD1 as D (6 bases). This CDR3 is built from 17 residues. Germline V gives CDR1 SGHVT, CDR2 SQSDAQ. Trimming removed 4 bases from V and 0 bases from J, with 15 bases in between. The DNA for the CDR3 is TGTGCCAGCAGCTACAGGGCCCTGTGGGCAACTAATGAAAAACTGTTTTTT. It translates to CASSYRALWATNEKLFF.

This clonotype was recorded many times. The rearrangement uses TRBV20-1 and TRBJ1-2, with 9 positions matching TRBD1. V lost 1 base, J lost 0 bases, and 9 bases stayed unmatched. In germline, CDR1 is DFQATT, CDR2 SNEGSKA (reference sequence). The CDR3 extends over 17 amino acids. The CDR3 coding sequence is TGCAGTGCTAGAGCTCCCAACAGGGGGCGTCCTAACTATGGCTACACCTTC. Translated, it gives CSARAPNRGRPNYGYTF.

CDR3 nucleotides: TGTGCCAGTGCGGAGGGGGCCCCCTTGCCCCACGAGCAGTACTTC. Translation: CASAEGAPLPHEQYF. This chain joins TRBV19 and TRBJ2-7; perhaps TRBD1 as D (7 bases). V gave up 8 bases and J gave up 5 bases, with 22 bases separating them. Germline CDR1 LNHDA, CDR2 SQIVND (reference sequence). This CDR3 has 15 amino acids.

J is TRBJ2-3 and V is TRBV4-1; D ambiguous. CDR1 and CDR2 from the germline V gene are MGHRA and YSYEKL. The CDR3 length is 16 residues. Trimming left V 3 bases short and J 0 bases short, with 13 bases between. This chain's CDR3 is CASSQWEGSSTDTQYF. In nucleotides, the CDR3 is TGCGCCAGCAGCCAGTGGGAAGGCTCTAGCACAGATACGCAGTATTTT.

The V call is TRBV7-9, the J call TRBJ1-2, with D uncertain. The CDR3 has 13 residues. V lost 8 bases and J 6 bases, leaving 16 bases between the germline ends. CDR1 is SEHNR, CDR2 FQNEAQ, per germline (reference sequence). This CDR3 is CASVGSRADGYTF. CDR3 DNA: TGTGCCAGCGTGGGCTCCCGTGCTGATGGCTACACCTTC.

CDR3 DNA sequence: TGTGCCAGCAGTGGAGGACAGCTAGCAACTAATGAAAAACTGTTTTTT. It translates to CASSGGQLATNEKLFF. The chain couples TRBV25-1 to TRBJ1-4; possibly TRBD1 for D (6 bases). The CDR3 has 16 amino acids. V gave up 4 bases and J gave up 0 bases, with 12 bases separating them. The germline V gene has CDR1 MGHDK and CDR2 SYGVNS.

The V and J genes are TRBV25-1 and TRBJ2-5; weak D call: TRBD2 (7 bases). V was clipped by 3 bases and J by 1 base, with 15 bases between them. CDR3 size: 16 residues. Germline values: CDR1 MGHDK, CDR2 SYGVNS. CDR3 residues: CASSEAGALAQETQYF. In DNA form, the CDR3 reads TGTGCCAGCAGTGAGGCGGGGGCCTTAGCCCAAGAGACCCAGTACTTC.

This chain joins TRBV20-1 and TRBJ1-2; D is ambiguous. Per germline, CDR1 DFQATT and CDR2 SNEGSKA (reference sequence). The CDR3 contains 12 residues. V was shortened by 3 bases and J by 7 bases, with 12 bases between the two germline ends. In DNA, the CDR3 is TGCAGTGCTAGTCTGGGGATTCGTGGCTACACCTTC. This codes for CSASLGIRGYTF.

In this sample, this clonotype turned up once. The chain is built from TRBV15 and TRBJ2-1, with TRBD2 matching over 7 bases. V was clipped by 0 bases and J by 0 bases; unmatched bases: 8. Germline-derived CDR1 and CDR2 are LNHNV and YYDKDF (reference sequence). The CDR3 has 18 amino acids. Here the CDR3 reads CATSRDSFGGSSYNEQFF. The CDR3 DNA reads TGTGCCACCAGCAGAGATTCTTTCGGGGGGAGCTCCTACAATGAGCAGTTCTTC. The full variable domain, rest sourced from reference TRBV15 and TRBJ2-1, is DAMVIQNPRYQVTQFGKPVTLSCSQTLNHNVMYWYQQKSSQAPKLLFHYYDKDFNNEADTPDNFQSRRPNTSFCFLDIRSPGLGDTAMYLCATSRDSFGGSSYNEQFFGPGTRLTVL.

The CDR3 sequence: CAGGITGDGQPQHF. The CDR3 DNA reads as TGTGCCGGAGGAATTACGGGGGACGGGCAGCCCCAGCATTTT. This rearrangement joins TRBV19 to TRBJ1-5; maybe TRBD1 (5 bases). There are 14 residues in the CDR3. The germline V and J ends were trimmed by 11 bases and 7 bases, with 21 bases remaining between them. Germline-derived CDR1 and CDR2 are LNHDA and SQIVND (reference sequence).

The rearrangement joins TRBV7-8 to TRBJ2-7; D assignment may be TRBD1 or TRBD2 (5 bases each). CDR3 length: 16 residues. Germline V gene lookup returns CDR1 SGHVS and CDR2 FQNEAQ. Trimming stripped 1 base from V and 2 bases from J, with 15 bases between. The CDR3 loop is CASSLELGRNAYEQYF. The CDR3 DNA sequence: TGTGCCAGCAGCTTAGAGTTGGGACGGAATGCCTACGAGCAGTACTTC.

Ten or more counts support this clonotype. A clone one base away is much larger, so this may be a read error. The J gene is TRBJ2-7, the V gene TRBV7-8; no clear D. Germline V gene lookup returns CDR1 SGHVS and CDR2 FQNEAQ. This CDR3 comprises 12 residues. Here the CDR3 DNA reads TGTGCCAGCAGCTTAGGGATAGAGGAGCAGTGCTTC. Amino acid sequence: CASSLGIEEQCF. Looking up the rest from reference TRBV7-8 and TRBJ2-7 gives the full variable domain: GAGVSQSPRYKVAKRGQDVALRCDPISGHVSLFWYQQALGQGPEFLTYFQNEAQLDKSGLPSDRFFAERPEGSVSTLKIQRTQQEDSAVYLCASSLGIEEQCFGPGTRLTVT.

The sample holds a few counts of this clonotype. The gene calls are TRBV15 and TRBJ2-3, with a tentative D call TRBD2 (7 bases). This CDR3 has 14 residues. The germline V and J ends were trimmed by 6 bases and 1 base, with 11 bases remaining between them. Looked up from germline, CDR1 is LNHNV and CDR2 is YYDKDF (reference sequence). The CDR3 DNA is TGTGCCACCAGGGGGAGGGGGGGCACAGATACGCAGTATTTT. This encodes CATRGRGGTDTQYF. Drawing the rest from reference TRBV15 and TRBJ2-3, the complete variable domain is DAMVIQNPRYQVTQFGKPVTLSCSQTLNHNVMYWYQQKSSQAPKLLFHYYDKDFNNEADTPDNFQSRRPNTSFCFLDIRSPGLGDTAMYLCATRGRGGTDTQYFGPGTRLTVL.

The V gene is TRBV10-3, the J gene TRBJ2-2; TRBD1 matches 8 bases. The CDR3 runs to 14 residues. Germline values: CDR1 ENHRY, CDR2 SYGVKD. The junction had 8 bases not matched to a gene; V was cut back by 11 bases and J by 3 bases. The CDR3 DNA sequence: TGTGCCGTATCCCCGGACAGGGACACCGGGGAGCTGTTTTTT. It translates to CAVSPDRDTGELFF.

The V gene is TRBV20-1, the J gene TRBJ2-5; the match to TRBD1 covers 11 bases. The V and J ends lost 3 bases and 4 bases, in that order; junction bases with no gene match: 4. CDR3 length equals 14 residues. The germline gives CDR1 DFQATT, CDR2 SNEGSKA (reference sequence). CDR3 region: CSARRTGGVETQYF. The CDR3 coding sequence is TGCAGTGCTAGGAGGACAGGGGGCGTAGAGACCCAGTACTTC.

A few counts support this clonotype. V and J are TRBV7-4 and TRBJ2-1; D call uncertain. The ends were cut back, 0 bases at V and 5 bases at J, with 8 bases in the middle. Germline CDR1 reads SGHVT; CDR2 reads SQSDAQ. The CDR3 sequence is 14 residues long. The CDR3 nucleotides read TGTGCCAGCAGCTTAGCGGGCCCCCACAATGAGCAGTTCTTC. Translated, it gives CASSLAGPHNEQFF.